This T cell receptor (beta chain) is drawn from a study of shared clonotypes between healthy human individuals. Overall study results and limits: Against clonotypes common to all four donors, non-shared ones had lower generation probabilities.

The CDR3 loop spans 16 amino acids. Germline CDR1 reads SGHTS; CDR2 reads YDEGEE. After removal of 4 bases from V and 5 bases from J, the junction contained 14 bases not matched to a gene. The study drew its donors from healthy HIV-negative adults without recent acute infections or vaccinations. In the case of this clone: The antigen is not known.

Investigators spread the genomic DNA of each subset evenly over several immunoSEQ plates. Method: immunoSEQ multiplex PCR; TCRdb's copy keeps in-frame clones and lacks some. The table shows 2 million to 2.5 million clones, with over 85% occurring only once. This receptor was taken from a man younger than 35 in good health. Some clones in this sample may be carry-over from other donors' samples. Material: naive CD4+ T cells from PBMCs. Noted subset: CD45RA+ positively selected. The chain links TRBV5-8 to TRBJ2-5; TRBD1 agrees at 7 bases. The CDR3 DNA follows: TGTGCCAGCAGCAACGGACAGGTCGGAGTTATGGAGACCCAGTACTTC. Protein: CASSNGQVGVMETQYF.